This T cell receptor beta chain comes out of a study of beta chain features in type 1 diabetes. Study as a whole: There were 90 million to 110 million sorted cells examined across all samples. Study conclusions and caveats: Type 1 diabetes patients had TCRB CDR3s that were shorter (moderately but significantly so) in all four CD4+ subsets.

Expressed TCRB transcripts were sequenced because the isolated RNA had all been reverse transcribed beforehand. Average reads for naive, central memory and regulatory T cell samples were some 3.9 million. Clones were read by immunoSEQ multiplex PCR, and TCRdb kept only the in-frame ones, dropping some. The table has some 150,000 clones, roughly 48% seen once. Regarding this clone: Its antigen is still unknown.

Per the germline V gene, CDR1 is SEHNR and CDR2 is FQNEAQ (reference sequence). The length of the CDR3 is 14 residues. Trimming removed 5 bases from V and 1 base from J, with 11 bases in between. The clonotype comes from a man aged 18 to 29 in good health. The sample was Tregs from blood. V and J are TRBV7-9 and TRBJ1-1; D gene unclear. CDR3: CASSDLDWNTEAFF. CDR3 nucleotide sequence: TGTGCCAGCAGCGATCTAGACTGGAACACTGAAGCTTTCTTT.